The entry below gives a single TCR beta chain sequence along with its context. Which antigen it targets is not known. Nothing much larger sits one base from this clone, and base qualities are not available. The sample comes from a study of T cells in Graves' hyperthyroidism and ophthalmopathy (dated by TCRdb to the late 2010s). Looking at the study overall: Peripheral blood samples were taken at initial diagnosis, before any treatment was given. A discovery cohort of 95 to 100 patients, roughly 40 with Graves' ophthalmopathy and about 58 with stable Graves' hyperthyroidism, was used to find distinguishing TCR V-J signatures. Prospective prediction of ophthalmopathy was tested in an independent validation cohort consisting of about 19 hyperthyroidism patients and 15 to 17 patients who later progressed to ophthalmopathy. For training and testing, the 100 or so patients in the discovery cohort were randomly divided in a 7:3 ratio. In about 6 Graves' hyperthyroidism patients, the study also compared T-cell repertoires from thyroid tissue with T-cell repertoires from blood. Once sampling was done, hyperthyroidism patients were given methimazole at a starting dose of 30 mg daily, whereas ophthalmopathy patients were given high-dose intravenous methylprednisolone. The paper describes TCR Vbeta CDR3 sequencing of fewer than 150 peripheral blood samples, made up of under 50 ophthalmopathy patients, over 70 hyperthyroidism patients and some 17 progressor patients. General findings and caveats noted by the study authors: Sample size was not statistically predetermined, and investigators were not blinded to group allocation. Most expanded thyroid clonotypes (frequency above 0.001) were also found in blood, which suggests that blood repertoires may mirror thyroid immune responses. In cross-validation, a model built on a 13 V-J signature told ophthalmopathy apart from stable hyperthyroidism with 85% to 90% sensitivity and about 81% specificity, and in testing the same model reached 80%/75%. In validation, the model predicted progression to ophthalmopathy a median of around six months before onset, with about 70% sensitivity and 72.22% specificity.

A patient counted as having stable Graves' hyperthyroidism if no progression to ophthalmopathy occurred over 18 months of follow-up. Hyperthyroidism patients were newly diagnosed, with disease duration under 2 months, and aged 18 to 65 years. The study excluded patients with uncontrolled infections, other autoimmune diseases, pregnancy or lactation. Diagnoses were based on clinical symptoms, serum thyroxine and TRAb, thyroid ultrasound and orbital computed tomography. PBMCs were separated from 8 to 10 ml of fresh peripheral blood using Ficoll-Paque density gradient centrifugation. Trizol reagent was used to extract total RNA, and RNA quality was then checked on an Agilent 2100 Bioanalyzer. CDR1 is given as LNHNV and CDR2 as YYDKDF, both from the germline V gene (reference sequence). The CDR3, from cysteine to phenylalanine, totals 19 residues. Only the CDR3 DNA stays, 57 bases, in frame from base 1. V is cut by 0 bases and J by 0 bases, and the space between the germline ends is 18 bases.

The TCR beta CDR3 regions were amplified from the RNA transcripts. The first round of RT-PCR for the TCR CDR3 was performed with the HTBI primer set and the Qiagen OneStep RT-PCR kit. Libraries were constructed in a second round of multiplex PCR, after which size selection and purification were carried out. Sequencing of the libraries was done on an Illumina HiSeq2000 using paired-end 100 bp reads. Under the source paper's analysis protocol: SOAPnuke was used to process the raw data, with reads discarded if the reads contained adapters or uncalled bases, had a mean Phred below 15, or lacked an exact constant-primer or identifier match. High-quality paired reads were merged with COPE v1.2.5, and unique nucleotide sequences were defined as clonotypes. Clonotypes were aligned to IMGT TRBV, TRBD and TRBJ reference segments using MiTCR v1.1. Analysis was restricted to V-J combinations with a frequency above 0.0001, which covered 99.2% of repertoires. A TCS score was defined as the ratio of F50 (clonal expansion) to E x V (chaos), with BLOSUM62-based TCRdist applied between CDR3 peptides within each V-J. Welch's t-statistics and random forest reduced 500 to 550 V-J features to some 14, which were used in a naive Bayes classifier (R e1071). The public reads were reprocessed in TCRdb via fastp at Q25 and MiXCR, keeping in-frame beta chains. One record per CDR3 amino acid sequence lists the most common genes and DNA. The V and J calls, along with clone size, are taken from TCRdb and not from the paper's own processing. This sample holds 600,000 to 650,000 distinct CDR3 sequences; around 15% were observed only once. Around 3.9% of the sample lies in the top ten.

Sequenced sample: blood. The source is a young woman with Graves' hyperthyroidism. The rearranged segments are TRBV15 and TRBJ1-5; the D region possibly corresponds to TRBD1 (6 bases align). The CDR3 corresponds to CATSRESAGDWYSNQPQHF. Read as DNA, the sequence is TGTGCCACCAGCAGAGAGTCGGCAGGGGATTGGTATAGCAATCAGCCCCAGCATTTT.